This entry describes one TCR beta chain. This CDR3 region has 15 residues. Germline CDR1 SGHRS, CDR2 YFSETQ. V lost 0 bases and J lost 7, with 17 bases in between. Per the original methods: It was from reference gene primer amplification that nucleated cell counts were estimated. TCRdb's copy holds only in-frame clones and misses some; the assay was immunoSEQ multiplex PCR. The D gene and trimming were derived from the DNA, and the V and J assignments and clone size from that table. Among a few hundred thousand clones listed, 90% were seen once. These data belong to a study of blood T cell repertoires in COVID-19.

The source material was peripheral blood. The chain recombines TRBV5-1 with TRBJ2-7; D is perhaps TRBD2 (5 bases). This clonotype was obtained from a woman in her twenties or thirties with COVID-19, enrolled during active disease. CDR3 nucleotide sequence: TGCGCCAGCAGCTTGGTCGGACTGAGCGATCAGGAGCAGTACTTC. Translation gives CASSLVGLSDQEQYF.